A single sample is the source of the 15 T cell receptor beta chains below, sequenced in a study of regulatory T cells in long-lasting Graves disease. The time point denotes: persistent/refractory GD, antithyroid drugs over 5 years with positive TRAb. With RNA extracted from PBMCs as input, the TCR library was made. iRepertoire HTBI primers and Arm-PCR of CDR3 regions built TCR beta libraries. TCRdb called the multiplex PCR reads again in MiXCR, with one record for every CDR3 protein. The sample includes more than 350,000 distinct CDR3 sequences, roughly 21% seen only once; the top ten take 14%. This sample comprised peripheral blood mononuclear cells (PBMCs), obtained when the disease was refractory, from a patient treated with antithyroid drugs. These receptors were taken from a female donor with Graves disease.

This clonotype showed up many times. V usage is TRBV10-3 and J usage is TRBJ1-3; 7 positions agree with TRBD1. With V trimmed by 4 bases and J by 5 bases, 14 bases remained unmatched. CDR1 is ENHRY, CDR2 SYGVKD, per germline. The CDR3 consists of 17 residues. CDR3 sequence reads: CAISGSASPRGRNTIYF. CDR3 coding DNA: TGTGCCATCAGTGGGTCGGCCTCCCCAAGGGGGCGAAACACCATATATTTT.

V gene TRBV29-1 combines with J gene TRBJ2-3; D ambiguous. CDR1 is SQVTM and CDR2 is ANQGSEA in the germline V gene. Trimming left V 4 bases short and J 2 bases short, with 7 bases between. The CDR3 runs to 12 residues. The CDR3 here is CSVGSNTDTQYF. The DNA of the CDR3 is TGCAGCGTTGGGTCTAACACAGATACGCAGTATTTT.

The sample holds one count of this clonotype. A much larger clone differs by one base, so this may be a read error. The V gene is TRBV28, the J gene TRBJ2-7; 7 nucleotides match TRBD1. This CDR3 region has 16 residues. Germline CDR1 reads MDHEN; CDR2 reads SYDVKM. The CDR3 region is CAGSEQGFPSSYEQYF. In nucleotides, the CDR3 is TGTGCCGGCAGTGAACAGGGGTTCCCCTCCTCCTACGAGCAGTACTTC.

This clonotype has more than one count but fewer than ten. The J gene is TRBJ1-3, the V gene TRBV15; D remains ambiguous. The CDR3 runs 15 residues. Deletions cut 0 bases from V and 4 bases from J, with 10 bases between. Per germline, CDR1 LNHNV and CDR2 YYDKDF (reference sequence). This CDR3 is CATSRDHDGGNTIYF. DNA for the CDR3: TGTGCCACCAGCAGAGATCATGACGGAGGAAACACCATATATTTT. The variable domain in full, with the rest retrieved from reference TRBV15 and TRBJ1-3, is DAMVIQNPRYQVTQFGKPVTLSCSQTLNHNVMYWYQQKSSQAPKLLFHYYDKDFNNEADTPDNFQSRRPNTSFCFLDIRSPGLGDTAMYLCATSRDHDGGNTIYFGEGSWLTVV.

The V and J genes are TRBV18 and TRBJ2-1, with D hard to call. The V gene lost 1 base and the J gene lost 8 bases, with 15 bases spanning the gap. The CDR3 length is 15 residues. Germline CDR1 KGHSH, CDR2 LQKENI. CDR3 residues: CASSPQGPRFDEQFF. The CDR3 DNA is TGTGCCAGCTCACCACAAGGCCCCCGGTTTGATGAGCAGTTCTTC.

There are many counts of this clonotype. The rearrangement links TRBV12-3 or TRBV12-4 to TRBJ1-5, with 7 bases that match TRBD1. Trimming removed 1 base from V and 3 bases from J; junction bases left unmatched: 6. CDR3 size: 16 residues. The CDR3 DNA reads TGTGCCAGCAGTTTAGACCCAGGGGGTATCAATCAGCCCCAGCATTTT. This gives the protein CASSLDPGGINQPQHF.

This clonotype was counted once. The rearrangement joins TRBV24-1 to TRBJ2-1; 9 bases agree with TRBD2. V lost 0 bases and J lost 8; bases outside the gene matches: 4. The CDR3 consists of 15 residues. Germline V gene sequence: CDR1 KGHDR, CDR2 SFDVKD. The CDR3 loop reads CATSDLSSGTDEQFF. The CDR3, as DNA: TGTGCCACCAGTGATTTGTCTAGCGGGACAGATGAGCAGTTCTTC.

Of note for this clonotype: This may arise from a read error, as a much more abundant clone is one base away. The chain combines TRBV25-1 with TRBJ2-7, with D hard to call. CDR3 size: 14 residues. Germline CDR1 and CDR2: MGHDK and SYGVNS. In nucleotides, the CDR3 is TGTGCCAGCAGTGAGGCAGGCGATACCTACGGGCAGTACTTC. Amino acids: CASSEAGDTYGQYF.

The chain has TRBV20-1 and TRBJ2-2; 7 bases are a match to TRBD1. Unmatched junction bases numbered 4, after V lost 0 bases and J lost 3 bases. This CDR3 comprises 15 residues. Germline CDR1 DFQATT, CDR2 SNEGSKA (reference sequence). The CDR3 sequence: CSAREGGKDTGELFF. As DNA, the CDR3 is TGCAGTGCTAGAGAAGGGGGCAAGGACACCGGGGAGCTGTTTTTT.

This clonotype was detected ten times or more. J is TRBJ2-5 and V is TRBV2; D uncertain. Germline CDR1 SNHLY, CDR2 FYNNEI. CDR3 length: 12 residues. Trimming shortened V by 4 bases and J by 3 bases, and 6 bases separated the two germline ends. This CDR3 is CASSVRKETQYF. The CDR3 region has the DNA TGTGCCAGCAGTGTTCGGAAAGAGACCCAGTACTTC.

The chain recombines TRBV28 with TRBJ2-1; D is unresolved. From germline, CDR1 is MDHEN and CDR2 SYDVKM. The CDR3 contains 15 residues. Trimming removed 3 bases at V and 4 bases at J, with 13 bases between. The CDR3 bases are TGTGCCAGCAGTTTCGGTCGTGGGATGTACAATGAGCAGTTCTTC. Translated: CASSFGRGMYNEQFF.

Turning to this clonotype: This may be a read error: a much more frequent sequence differs by one nucleotide. The chain couples TRBV28 to TRBJ2-4; D may be TRBD2 (7 bases). CDR1 and CDR2 from the germline V gene are MDHEN and SYDVKM. The CDR3 spans 14 residues. The CDR3 is CASRRGGVKNIRYF. CDR3 coding DNA: TGTGCCAGCAGACGAGGGGGGGTCAAAAACATTCGGTACTTC.

This clonotype showed up just a few times. The J gene is TRBJ2-7, the V gene TRBV27, with D perhaps TRBD1 (6 bases). Trimming shortened V by 6 bases and J by 1 base, and 22 bases separated the two germline ends. Germline CDR1 is MNHEY and CDR2 is SMNVEV (reference sequence). The CDR3 runs 17 residues. The CDR3 nucleotides are TGTGCCAGCAGCCTGTTTTCCCGACAGGATATTTCCTACGAGCAGTACTTC. This codes for CASSLFSRQDISYEQYF.

V gene TRBV25-1 combines with J gene TRBJ2-3; TRBD2 aligns across 10 bases. The CDR3 has 17 amino acids. V shed 3 bases and J 5 bases; nucleotides not matched to a gene: 11. Germline CDR1 and CDR2: MGHDK and SYGVNS. CDR3 sequence: CASSDSVAGGRGDTQYF. CDR3 nucleotides: TGTGCCAGCAGTGATTCGGTAGCGGGAGGCCGGGGAGATACGCAGTATTTT.

The chain links TRBV3-1 to TRBJ2-1, with D uncertain. V shed 1 base and J shed 10 bases, with 8 bases lying between them. The CDR3 loop spans 12 amino acids. Germline CDR1 reads LGHDT; CDR2 reads YNNKEL (reference sequence). In DNA form, the CDR3 reads TGTGCCAGCAGCCAAGCAACCCTCGAGCAGTTCTTC. Residues: CASSQATLEQFF.